Following are 26 T cell receptor beta chains from one sample sequenced in a study of CD8 T cells in ankylosing spondylitis. Each CDR3 protein gets one entry after TCRdb re-called the 5' RACE reads with MiXCR. The sample contains tens of thousands of distinct CDR3 sequences, approximately 30% of which appear only once. Sample: blood, either unsorted or a sorted T cell fraction (not recorded which). These receptors were collected from a male donor with ankylosing spondylitis or in good health (not recorded which).

The chain couples TRBV5-1 to TRBJ1-4; D not certain. Germline V gene data show CDR1 as SGHRS and CDR2 as YFSETQ. The CDR3 sequence is 15 residues long. V was trimmed by 1 base and J by 6 bases, leaving 13 bases between them. The CDR3 DNA reads TGCGCCAGCAGCTTGATCGGTAGTTTGGATGAAAAACTGTTTTTT. The encoded protein is CASSLIGSLDEKLFF.

This clonotype has more than one count but fewer than ten. V is TRBV6-1 and J is TRBJ1-2; D unresolved. This CDR3 has 13 residues. Germline V gives CDR1 MNHNS, CDR2 SASEGT. V dropped 2 bases and J dropped 2 bases, with 6 bases sitting between them. The CDR3 nucleotides are TGTGCCAGCAGTGAAACCCAGAACTATGGCTACACCTTC. The encoded protein is CASSETQNYGYTF.

CDR3 region: CASSLDGVQETQYF. Written as DNA, the CDR3 is TGTGCCAGCAGCTTGGATGGGGTCCAAGAGACCCAGTACTTC. The rearrangement links TRBV5-5 to TRBJ2-5; D unclear. The CDR3 totals 14 residues. CDR1 SGHKS and CDR2 YYEKEE come from the germline V gene (reference sequence). V lost 0 bases and J lost 1, with 7 bases in between.

The CDR3 reads CASSSPSGSIYNEQFF. For the CDR3, the DNA is TGCGCCAGCAGCTCCCCTAGCGGGAGTATCTACAATGAGCAGTTCTTC. The chain links TRBV5-1 to TRBJ2-1; 10 bases line up with TRBD2. Germline values: CDR1 SGHRS, CDR2 YFSETQ. The CDR3 is 16 amino acids. V dropped 3 bases and J dropped 3; count of bases not matched to a gene: 6.

In its sample, this clonotype was seen a few times. The chain joins TRBV15 to TRBJ2-3; D gene ambiguous. CDR1 LNHNV and CDR2 YYDKDF come from the germline V gene (reference sequence). This CDR3 region has 16 residues. Trimming took off 0 bases at V and 0 bases at J, with 10 bases between the two ends. The CDR3 DNA reads as TGTGCCACCAGCAGAGATCAGAGTTCTAGCACAGATACGCAGTATTTT. This encodes CATSRDQSSSTDTQYF.

Only a few counts were recorded for this clonotype. V gene TRBV10-3 combines with J gene TRBJ2-7; D call uncertain. The CDR3 contains 12 residues. CDR1 and CDR2 (germline): ENHRY, SYGVKD. V lost 4 bases and J lost 6, with 10 bases in between. The CDR3: CAISAVPGEQYF. Here the CDR3 DNA reads TGTGCCATCAGTGCGGTACCAGGCGAGCAGTACTTC.

This clonotype was seen a handful of times. This sequence joins TRBV5-1 and TRBJ2-1; D is possibly TRBD2 (6 bases). This CDR3 region has 15 residues. The V gene lost 0 bases and the J gene lost 5 bases, with 12 bases spanning the gap. Germline CDR1 SGHRS, CDR2 YFSETQ. CDR3 region: CASSLAWRDDNEQFF. CDR3 nucleotide sequence: TGCGCCAGCAGCTTGGCCTGGCGGGACGACAATGAGCAGTTCTTC.

This clonotype was counted a few times. The chain couples TRBV5-1 to TRBJ2-2; D gene ambiguous. Per germline, CDR1 SGHRS and CDR2 YFSETQ. The germline V and J ends were trimmed by 0 bases and 0 bases, with 6 bases remaining between them. CDR3 length equals 15 residues. CDR3 bases: TGCGCCAGCAGCTTGGTTAAGGCGAACACCGGGGAGCTGTTTTTT. This encodes CASSLVKANTGELFF.

The chain employs TRBV10-3 and TRBJ2-7; no clear D gene. This CDR3 contains 13 residues. The V gene's germline CDR1 is ENHRY and CDR2 SYGVKD. Between the trimmed V and J ends, which lost 3 bases and 0 bases, there was a span of 6 bases. In DNA form, the CDR3 reads TGTGCCATCAGTGACAGGAGCTCCTACGAGCAGTACTTC. It encodes CAISDRSSYEQYF.

This clonotype came up a few times. The gene calls are TRBV24-1 and TRBJ2-7; 7 nucleotides match TRBD1. The junction had 4 bases not matched to a gene; V was cut back by 9 bases and J by 3 bases. The CDR3 loop spans 12 amino acids. Germline V gene lookup returns CDR1 KGHDR and CDR2 SFDVKD. The CDR3 protein is CATQGQYYEQYF. CDR3 nucleotide sequence: TGTGCCACCCAGGGACAGTACTACGAGCAGTACTTC.

This clonotype appeared a few times. The V call is TRBV2, the J call TRBJ2-2; possibly TRBD1 for D (6 bases). Trimming took 7 bases from V and 1 from J, leaving 7 bases between them. The CDR3 is 13 amino acids. Germline CDR1 is SNHLY and CDR2 is FYNNEI. The DNA for the CDR3 is TGTGCCAGCACACAGGGGAACACCGGGGAGCTGTTTTTT. It is translated as CASTQGNTGELFF.

The chain has TRBV19 and TRBJ2-1; D gene ambiguous. The V end lost 10 bases, the J end lost 7 bases, and 11 bases lay between the germline ends. CDR1 and CDR2 (germline): LNHDA, SQIVND (reference sequence). This CDR3 contains 11 residues. The CDR3 loop reads CATDVGNEQFF. The CDR3 DNA is TGTGCCACAGATGTGGGGAATGAGCAGTTCTTC.

V gene TRBV6-5 combines with J gene TRBJ1-5; 7 bases match TRBD1. V gave up 2 bases and J gave up 5 bases; unmatched junction bases: 3. Germline V CDR1 and CDR2: MNHEY, SVGAGI. The CDR3 spans 14 residues. CDR3 bases: TGTGCCAGCAGTTACGGGACAGCCGATCAGCCCCAGCATTTT. Translated: CASSYGTADQPQHF.

This clonotype was detected a few times. This chain uses TRBV5-1 with TRBJ1-6; maybe TRBD1 (6 bases). V was clipped by 4 bases and J by 9 bases, with 17 bases between them. The CDR3 loop spans 15 amino acids. Germline CDR1 SGHRS, CDR2 YFSETQ. In nucleotides, the CDR3 is TGCGCCAGCAGCCTCCGACAGGATGTTCTTTCACCCCTCCACTTT. Translated: CASSLRQDVLSPLHF.

The chain recombines TRBV9 with TRBJ1-1; D remains ambiguous. The V gene lost 2 bases and the J gene lost 3 bases, with 20 bases spanning the gap. There are 17 residues in the CDR3. Germline V lookup: CDR1 SGDLS, CDR2 YYNGEE. The CDR3 nucleotides read TGTGCCAGCAGCGTGAAACCGTCGACCGGTAAAGACACTGAAGCTTTCTTT. Protein product: CASSVKPSTGKDTEAFF.

The V and J genes are TRBV9 and TRBJ2-5; no definite D call. This CDR3 comprises 16 residues. Germline V gene lookup returns CDR1 SGDLS and CDR2 YYNGEE. V lost 0 bases and J 0 bases, leaving 12 bases between the germline ends. The CDR3 is CASSVGVGQHQETQYF. The CDR3 DNA follows: TGTGCCAGCAGCGTAGGAGTCGGGCAGCACCAAGAGACCCAGTACTTC.

CDR3 sequence reads: CASSLWDSSNQPQHF. The CDR3 DNA reads as TGTGCCAGCAGCTTATGGGACAGCAGCAATCAGCCCCAGCATTTT. The gene calls are TRBV7-2 and TRBJ1-5; 7 nucleotides line up with TRBD1. The junction had 2 bases not matched to a gene; V was cut back by 2 bases and J by 1 base. Germline-derived CDR1 and CDR2 are SGHTA and FQGNSA. This CDR3 region has 15 residues.

This clonotype was detected a few times. This CDR3 is CASRTLTGTVEVNTEAFF. CDR3 in DNA: TGTGCCAGCAGAACGCTGACCGGGACAGTCGAGGTGAACACTGAAGCTTTCTTT. The chain is built from TRBV12-3 or TRBV12-4 and TRBJ1-1, with 7 bases identical to TRBD1. Trimming removed 6 bases from V and 0 bases from J; junction bases left unmatched: 16. This CDR3 spans 18 amino acids.

This clonotype was detected a few times. This chain connects TRBV6-1 to TRBJ1-5; TRBD1 might be the D (5 bases). The CDR3 runs 15 residues. Germline values: CDR1 MNHNS, CDR2 SASEGT. The V end was cut by 6 bases, the J end by 5 bases, with 17 bases between. The CDR3 nucleotides read TGTGCCAGCAGGGGGTTATACGGGGGGGATCAGCCCCAGCATTTT. Its protein is CASRGLYGGDQPQHF.

This clonotype was recorded at least ten times. The V and J genes are TRBV10-3 and TRBJ2-1, with D uncertain. V gave up 8 bases and J gave up 5 bases, with 7 bases separating them. Germline V lookup: CDR1 ENHRY, CDR2 SYGVKD. CDR3 length: 11 residues. CDR3 sequence (DNA): TGTGCCATCCAGAGCAACAATGAGCAGTTCTTC. It specifies CAIQSNNEQFF.

V and J are TRBV6-1 and TRBJ2-1, with 7 positions matching TRBD2. The CDR3 has 13 residues. Per germline, CDR1 MNHNS and CDR2 SASEGT. J was trimmed by 9 bases and V by 2 bases; bases with no gene match: 4. For the CDR3, the DNA is TGTGCCAGCAGTGAACATACTAGCGTTGAGCAGTTCTTC. The encoded protein is CASSEHTSVEQFF.

This clonotype was seen a handful of times. V is TRBV5-5 and J is TRBJ1-1; D is ambiguous. V lost 4 bases to trimming and J lost 1 base, with 14 bases between them. Per germline, CDR1 SGHKS and CDR2 YYEKEE (reference sequence). The CDR3 length is 15 residues. Here the CDR3 DNA reads TGTGCCAGCAGCGCAGTAGGGAACCCGAACACTGAAGCTTTCTTT. This translates into CASSAVGNPNTEAFF.

The rearrangement uses TRBV5-1 and TRBJ2-3; possibly TRBD2 for D (7 bases). The germline V gene has CDR1 SGHRS and CDR2 YFSETQ. The CDR3 is 15 amino acids. V lost 0 bases to trimming and J lost 4 bases, with 12 bases between them. As DNA, the CDR3 is TGCGCCAGCAGCTTGGAGGGGGGGTTTGCAGATACGCAGTATTTT. As protein: CASSLEGGFADTQYF.

There are a few counts of this clonotype. V is TRBV11-2 and J is TRBJ2-5; TRBD1 is a possible D gene (6 bases). Germline V gives CDR1 SGHAT, CDR2 FQNNGV. V shed 5 bases and J shed 4 bases, with 14 bases lying between them. The CDR3 has 14 amino acids. CDR3 amino acids: CASSPYRVRETQYF. For the CDR3, the DNA is TGTGCCAGCAGCCCTTACAGGGTGAGAGAGACCCAGTACTTC.

This clonotype occurred once. The V and J genes are TRBV3-1 and TRBJ2-1; D remains unclear. Germline CDR1 and CDR2: LGHDT and YNNKEL (reference sequence). Trimming shortened V by 1 base and J by 10 bases, and 17 bases separated the two germline ends. This CDR3 spans 15 amino acids. The CDR3 DNA sequence: TGTGCCAGCAGCCAAGGCTCAGCGCTAGTGGGAGAGCAGTTCTTC. It is translated as CASSQGSALVGEQFF.

The rearrangement joins TRBV5-1 to TRBJ2-7; 8 nucleotides agree with TRBD1. Germline CDR1 SGHRS, CDR2 YFSETQ. J lost 6 bases, V lost 2 bases, and 4 bases had no gene match. The CDR3 covers 13 residues. Here the CDR3 DNA reads TGCGCCAGCAGCTTTCACGGACAGGGCGAGCAGTACGTC. Amino acid sequence: CASSFHGQGEQYV.